This entry lists 24 T cell receptor beta chains sequenced from one sample in a study of cytomegalovirus exposure and HLA in healthy donors (dated by TCRdb to the late 2010s). Receptor libraries were prepared by the immunoSEQ multiplex PCR assay. For the multiplex PCR, a mixture combining 60 forward primers for TCR Vbeta segments and 13 reverse primers for TCR Jbeta segments was used. TCRdb limited this immuneACCESS table to in-frame rearrangements with V and J called. A share of clones is missing; checked studies link under half to unresolved V genes, and the rest is unexplained. This sample lists 100,000 to 150,000 clones; around three quarters were detected once. The top ten constitute approximately 4.2% of the sample. The sample consisted of PBMCs. Source of these receptors: a male donor in good health and CMV-seropositive.

The rearrangement uses TRBV7-6 and TRBJ1-1; TRBD1 matches 8 bases. The V and J ends lost 6 bases and 1 base, in that order; junction bases with no gene match: 4. CDR1 SGHVS and CDR2 FNYEAQ come from the germline V gene. CDR3 size: 14 residues. The CDR3 sequence is CASSPGQGNTEAFF. The CDR3 coding sequence is TGTGCCAGCAGTCCCGGACAGGGGAACACTGAAGCTTTCTTT.

The rearrangement joins TRBV5-6 to TRBJ1-5, with D unresolved. The length of the CDR3 is 12 residues. The germline V and J ends were trimmed by 1 base and 6 bases, with 5 bases remaining between them. Germline CDR1 is SGHDT and CDR2 is YYEEEE. The chain's CDR3 is CASSLSGQPQHF. In nucleotides, the CDR3 is TGTGCCAGCAGCTTGAGCGGTCAGCCCCAGCATTTT.

This sequence joins TRBV6-5 and TRBJ2-7; D is possibly TRBD2 (5 bases). This CDR3 has 15 residues. In germline, CDR1 is MNHEY, CDR2 SVGAGI. The V gene lost 2 bases and the J gene lost 0 bases, with 11 bases spanning the gap. The CDR3 region is CASSYELASSYEQYF. The CDR3 region has the DNA TGTGCCAGCAGTTACGAGTTAGCGAGCTCCTACGAGCAGTACTTC.

The rearrangement uses TRBV11-2 and TRBJ1-1; 7 bases match TRBD1. V lost 7 bases and J lost 0; bases outside the gene matches: 17. Germline CDR1 reads SGHAT; CDR2 reads FQNNGV. The CDR3 loop spans 18 amino acids. The CDR3 DNA follows: TGTGCCAGCACTCTCCGACAGGGCGTACGAGGAGTGAACACTGAAGCTTTCTTT. Its protein product is CASTLRQGVRGVNTEAFF.

This clone was detected only once. The CDR3 here is CSVGLAVLLSSYNEQFF. The CDR3 coding sequence is TGCAGCGTTGGTCTAGCGGTTCTACTGAGCTCCTACAATGAGCAGTTCTTC. The V and J genes are TRBV29-1 and TRBJ2-1; 7 bases align to TRBD2. The trim removed 4 bases at V and 0 bases at J, leaving 12 bases unmatched. CDR3 length: 17 residues. The germline V gene encodes CDR1 SQVTM and CDR2 ANQGSEA.

Notes on this clone: Within the sample, other DNA sequences also encode this same CDR3. The J gene is TRBJ2-7, the V gene TRBV5-1, with 7 nucleotides matching TRBD1. V dropped 2 bases and J dropped 3; count of bases not matched to a gene: 2. The CDR3 spans 13 residues. Germline loops: CDR1 SGHRS, CDR2 YFSETQ. The DNA of the CDR3 is TGCGCCAGCAGCTTAAGACAGGGCTACGAGCAGTACTTC. Its translation: CASSLRQGYEQYF.

The chain uses TRBV29-1 and TRBJ2-7, with D possibly being TRBD1 (7 bases). The CDR3 length is 13 residues. Germline CDR1 SQVTM, CDR2 ANQGSEA. V lost 3 bases and J 5 bases, leaving 14 bases between the germline ends. The DNA of the CDR3 is TGCAGCGTTGACGGGCAGGGGGGCAACGAGCAGTACTTC. It is translated as CSVDGQGGNEQYF.

In this sample, this clone turned up once. The chain employs TRBV5-1 and TRBJ1-1; the D gene is possibly TRBD1 (5 bases). CDR1 and CDR2 (germline): SGHRS, YFSETQ. Trimming removed 7 bases at V and 2 bases at J, with 15 bases between. The CDR3 covers 14 residues. CDR3 region: CASFLRGGNTEAFF. Here the CDR3 DNA reads TGCGCCAGCTTCCTAAGGGGTGGCAACACTGAAGCTTTCTTT.

The chain couples TRBV9 to TRBJ2-1; 8 positions match TRBD2. Unmatched junction bases numbered 12, after V lost 3 bases and J lost 4 bases. The CDR3 has 17 amino acids. Germline values: CDR1 SGDLS, CDR2 YYNGEE. The CDR3 loop is CASSATRGLEEYNEQFF. CDR3 nucleotides: TGTGCCAGCAGCGCAACTAGGGGACTAGAAGAATACAATGAGCAGTTCTTC.

The chain carries TRBV5-1 and TRBJ2-1; possibly TRBD1 for D (5 bases). Per the germline V gene, CDR1 is SGHRS and CDR2 is YFSETQ. The CDR3 loop spans 14 amino acids. V shed 6 bases and J shed 5 bases, with 15 bases lying between them. The CDR3 sequence: CASTPRAKDNEQFF. Written as DNA, the CDR3 is TGCGCCAGCACCCCCAGGGCCAAAGACAATGAGCAGTTCTTC.

The V and J genes are TRBV11-2 and TRBJ2-1, with a weak D call TRBD2 (6 bases). V was clipped by 5 bases and J by 4 bases, with 15 bases between them. The germline V gene encodes CDR1 SGHAT and CDR2 FQNNGV. There are 15 residues in the CDR3. For the CDR3, the DNA is TGTGCCAGCAGCGTTCTAGCGCCCGTTTACAATGAGCAGTTCTTC. It encodes CASSVLAPVYNEQFF.

This chain uses TRBV6-1 with TRBJ1-1, with a possible D match to TRBD1 (5 bases). V was trimmed by 8 bases and J by 0 bases, leaving 10 bases between them. The CDR3 consists of 13 residues. The germline V gene has CDR1 MNHNS and CDR2 SASEGT. For the CDR3, the DNA is TGTGCCAGCGCTGAGACAGTGAACACTGAAGCTTTCTTT. It specifies CASAETVNTEAFF.

The chain uses TRBV2 and TRBJ1-6, with TRBD1 as a possible D gene (5 bases). V was shortened by 5 bases and J by 13 bases, with 9 bases between the two germline ends. In germline, CDR1 is SNHLY, CDR2 FYNNEI. The CDR3 spans 11 residues. CDR3 sequence reads: CASSQTVPLHF. As DNA, the CDR3 is TGTGCCAGCAGTCAGACAGTCCCCCTCCACTTT.

The gene calls are TRBV6-5 and TRBJ2-7; D may be TRBD2 (6 bases). The CDR3 has 15 amino acids. Trimming removed 2 bases at V and 4 bases at J, with 15 bases between. Per germline, CDR1 MNHEY and CDR2 SVGAGI. The CDR3 DNA is TGTGCCAGCAGTTACGGGACTCCGCCCGGTTACGAGCAGTACTTC. Its protein is CASSYGTPPGYEQYF.

The CDR3 region is CASSVGTGGDVTEAFF. CDR3 bases: TGCGCCAGCAGCGTCGGGACAGGGGGCGACGTCACTGAAGCTTTCTTT. This sequence joins TRBV5-1 and TRBJ1-1; 12 positions match TRBD1. Trimming cost V 4 bases and J 4 bases; bases outside gene matches: 8. There are 16 residues in the CDR3. Germline loops: CDR1 SGHRS, CDR2 YFSETQ.

The V gene is TRBV2, the J gene TRBJ2-7, with a possible D match to TRBD1 (5 bases). CDR1 and CDR2 from the germline V gene are SNHLY and FYNNEI. The CDR3 contains 15 residues. Trimming left V 8 bases short and J 5 bases short, with 22 bases between. The CDR3 DNA sequence: TGTGCCAGCTCCAAAGGAAGCAGGGAAGCGCACGAGCAGTACTTC. Amino acid sequence: CASSKGSREAHEQYF. The whole variable domain, filled in from reference TRBV2 and TRBJ2-7, reads EPEVTQTPSHQVTQMGQEVILRCVPISNHLYFYWYRQILGQKVEFLVSFYNNEISEKSEIFDDQFSVERPDGSNFTLKIRSTKLEDSAMYFCASSKGSREAHEQYFGPGTRLTVT.

This clone was observed a handful of times. Other DNA sequences from this sample encode an identical CDR3 as well. This sequence joins TRBV6-1 and TRBJ1-1; no firm D call. V dropped 1 base and J dropped 6 bases, with 12 bases sitting between them. The CDR3 runs 14 residues. Germline V gene data show CDR1 as MNHNS and CDR2 as SASEGT. The CDR3 spells CASSEGVGSSEAFF. The CDR3 DNA reads as TGTGCCAGCAGTGAAGGGGTGGGGAGTTCTGAAGCTTTCTTT.

Only one count was recorded for this clone. This rearrangement joins TRBV2 to TRBJ2-1; tentative D call: TRBD2 (5 bases). CDR1 is SNHLY, CDR2 FYNNEI, per germline. The V end lost 7 bases, the J end lost 4 bases, and 11 bases lay between the germline ends. The CDR3 has 13 residues. CDR3 residues: CASTPGGYNEQFF. In nucleotides, the CDR3 is TGTGCCAGCACCCCCGGAGGATACAATGAGCAGTTCTTC.

This chain connects TRBV27 to TRBJ2-2; D is ambiguous. The CDR3 has 12 residues. Germline assignment: CDR1 MNHEY and CDR2 SMNVEV (reference sequence). V was pared by 6 bases and J by 6 bases, with 8 bases between. CDR3 amino acids: CASSRSAGELFF. The DNA of the CDR3 is TGTGCCAGCAGCCGGTCCGCCGGGGAGCTGTTTTTT.

The rearrangement links TRBV19 to TRBJ2-7; the match to TRBD1 covers 11 bases. Germline CDR1 reads LNHDA; CDR2 reads SQIVND (reference sequence). The length of the CDR3 is 13 residues. V was pared by 5 bases and J by 6 bases, with 3 bases of the junction left unmatched. CDR3 in amino acids: CASSAGTGGEQYF. The DNA of the CDR3 is TGTGCCAGTAGTGCGGGGACAGGGGGCGAGCAGTACTTC.

The chain has TRBV4-1 and TRBJ2-1; 8 bases fit TRBD2. The CDR3 totals 18 residues. V dropped 1 base and J dropped 3; count of bases not matched to a gene: 11. Germline V gene sequence: CDR1 MGHRA, CDR2 YSYEKL. Written as DNA, the CDR3 is TGCGCCAGCAGCCAAGCCTCCCTAGCAGCGGGAGTCTACAATGAGCAGTTCTTC. Protein product: CASSQASLAAGVYNEQFF.

This clone has a handful of counts. The rearrangement uses TRBV28 and TRBJ1-5; the D gene is possibly TRBD1 (6 bases). V was pared by 3 bases and J by 4 bases, with 16 bases between. CDR1 MDHEN and CDR2 SYDVKM come from the germline V gene. CDR3 length equals 16 residues. The DNA of the CDR3 is TGTGCCAGCAGTTTCCGGGACAAGGGACCTAATCAGCCCCAGCATTTT. This sequence encodes CASSFRDKGPNQPQHF. The entire variable domain, with the rest obtained from reference TRBV28 and TRBJ1-5, is as follows: DVKVTQSSRYLVKRTGEKVFLECVQDMDHENMFWYRQDPGLGLRLIYFSYDVKMKEKGDIPEGYSVSREKKERFSLILESASTNQTSMYLCASSFRDKGPNQPQHFGDGTRLSIL.

The V call is TRBV6-5, the J call TRBJ1-1; no firm D call. Trimming took 0 bases from V and 1 from J, leaving 9 bases between them. Germline-derived CDR1 and CDR2 are MNHEY and SVGAGI. The CDR3 is 15 amino acids. The CDR3 is CASSYSGRPNTEAFF. The CDR3 DNA follows: TGTGCCAGCAGTTACTCGGGCAGACCGAACACTGAAGCTTTCTTT.

The genes are TRBV28 and TRBJ2-1, with D uncertain. Trimming pared 3 bases from V and 7 bases from J, leaving 4 bases between. Germline CDR1 and CDR2: MDHEN and SYDVKM. The CDR3 sequence is 11 residues long. CDR3 region: CASSFRNEQFF. For the CDR3, the DNA is TGTGCCAGCAGTTTTCGGAATGAGCAGTTCTTC. Full variable domain (rest looked up from reference TRBV28 and TRBJ2-1): DVKVTQSSRYLVKRTGEKVFLECVQDMDHENMFWYRQDPGLGLRLIYFSYDVKMKEKGDIPEGYSVSREKKERFSLILESASTNQTSMYLCASSFRNEQFFGPGTRLTVL.